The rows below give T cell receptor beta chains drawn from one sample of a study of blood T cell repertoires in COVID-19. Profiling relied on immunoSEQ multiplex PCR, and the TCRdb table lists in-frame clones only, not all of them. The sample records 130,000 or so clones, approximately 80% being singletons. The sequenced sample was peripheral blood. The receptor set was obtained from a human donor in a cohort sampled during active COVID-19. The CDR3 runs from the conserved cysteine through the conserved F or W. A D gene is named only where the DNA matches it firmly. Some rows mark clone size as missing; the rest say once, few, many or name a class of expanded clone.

cdr3_nt: TGTGCCAGCACCTCAGACCCCGGGGTTCAAAACATTCAGTACTTC
cdr3_aa: CASTSDPGVQNIQYF
j_call: TRBJ2-4
d_call: NA
v_call: TRBV5-4
clone_size: once

cdr3_nt: TGTGCCAGCAGCTTATCAGGGCGTAATGAAAAACTGTTTTTT
cdr3_aa: CASSLSGRNEKLFF
j_call: TRBJ1-4
d_call: NA
v_call: TRBV7-9
clone_size: NA

cdr3_nt: TGTGCCAGCAGTGGACAAGGGACAGCCTTCTACGAGCAGTACTTC
cdr3_aa: CASSGQGTAFYEQYF
j_call: TRBJ2-7
d_call: TRBD1
v_call: TRBV6-2/TRBV6-3
clone_size: few

cdr3_nt: TGTGCCAGCAGCTTACAGCAGGGGGCTGCCTACGAGCAGTACTTC
cdr3_aa: CASSLQQGAAYEQYF
j_call: TRBJ2-7
d_call: TRBD1
v_call: TRBV13
clone_size: NA

cdr3_nt: TGTGCCAGCAGCTTAGGGACAGCGCTTCAGGGGCCCCAGCATTTT
cdr3_aa: CASSLGTALQGPQHF
j_call: TRBJ1-5
d_call: NA
v_call: TRBV7-6
clone_size: NA

cdr3_nt: TGTGCCAGCGTTACGGGGAATTCACCCCTCCACTTT
cdr3_aa: CASVTGNSPLHF
j_call: TRBJ1-6
d_call: NA
v_call: TRBV6-5
clone_size: NA

cdr3_nt: TGTGCCAGCAGCACCCGGACAGGGGCTAACACTGAAGCTTTCTTT
cdr3_aa: CASSTRTGANTEAFF
j_call: TRBJ1-1
d_call: TRBD1
v_call: TRBV13
clone_size: NA

cdr3_nt: TGTGCCAGCAGCTTCGCCCCGCCGGGAAGTAGGTACGAGCAGTACTTC
cdr3_aa: CASSFAPPGSRYEQYF
j_call: TRBJ2-7
d_call: NA
v_call: TRBV11-3
clone_size: NA

cdr3_nt: TGTGCCAGCAGCTTGTTTTCCAGGACTGAAGCTTTCTTT
cdr3_aa: CASSLFSRTEAFF
j_call: TRBJ1-1
d_call: NA
v_call: TRBV5-4
clone_size: few

cdr3_nt: TGTGCCAAAGGGGATTACTACGAGCAGTACTTC
cdr3_aa: CAKGDYYEQYF
j_call: TRBJ2-7
d_call: NA
v_call: TRBV2
clone_size: few

cdr3_nt: TGCGCCAGCAGCCAAGGGGGCCGCACTGAAGCTTTCTTT
cdr3_aa: CASSQGGRTEAFF
j_call: TRBJ1-1
d_call: NA
v_call: TRBV4-1
clone_size: NA

cdr3_nt: TGTGCCTGGAGCGAGGGTTCTCAGCCCCAGCATTTT
cdr3_aa: CAWSEGSQPQHF
j_call: TRBJ1-5
d_call: NA
v_call: TRBV30
clone_size: NA

cdr3_nt: TGTGCCAGCTCACCAAGGAGGGACAGCTACGAGCAGTACTTC
cdr3_aa: CASSPRRDSYEQYF
j_call: TRBJ2-7
d_call: NA
v_call: TRBV18
clone_size: NA

cdr3_nt: TGTGCCAGCAGCGCGCCGGACAGGGGGGGGGAGCAGTACTTC
cdr3_aa: CASSAPDRGGEQYF
j_call: TRBJ2-7
d_call: TRBD1
v_call: TRBV28
clone_size: NA

cdr3_nt: TGTGCCACCAGTCGCCGAGACAGGGGGTTTGAGGGGGACCATAGCAATCAGCCCCAGCATTTT
cdr3_aa: CATSRRDRGFEGDHSNQPQHF
j_call: TRBJ1-5
d_call: TRBD1
v_call: TRBV24-1
clone_size: once

cdr3_nt: TGTGCCAGCTCACTTCCCCCGGGACAGAACACTGAAGCTTTCTTT
cdr3_aa: CASSLPPGQNTEAFF
j_call: TRBJ1-1
d_call: NA
v_call: TRBV18
clone_size: once

cdr3_nt: TGTGCCAGCAGCTTGGGGGGGACAGGAGAACAAGAGACCCAGTACTTC
cdr3_aa: CASSLGGTGEQETQYF
j_call: TRBJ2-5
d_call: TRBD1
v_call: TRBV5-4
clone_size: once

cdr3_nt: TGTGCCACCAGCAGAGATTACAGGGGGCTGTACTTC
cdr3_aa: CATSRDYRGLYF
j_call: TRBJ2-7
d_call: TRBD1
v_call: TRBV15
clone_size: few

cdr3_nt: TGTGCCAGTAGTATTAGTGGGACAGGGGTGTCGGGGAATCAGCCCCAGCATTTT
cdr3_aa: CASSISGTGVSGNQPQHF
j_call: TRBJ1-5
d_call: TRBD1
v_call: TRBV19
clone_size: NA

cdr3_nt: TGTGCCAGCAGTAGGAGGGTCGACTACGAGCAGTACTTC
cdr3_aa: CASSRRVDYEQYF
j_call: TRBJ2-7
d_call: NA
v_call: TRBV6-5
clone_size: NA

cdr3_nt: TGTGCCAGCAGCCAAGGGGGGGGGCTTAGCAATCAGCCCCAGCATTTT
cdr3_aa: CASSQGGGLSNQPQHF
j_call: TRBJ1-5
d_call: NA
v_call: TRBV3-1/TRBV3-2
clone_size: NA

cdr3_nt: TGTGCCAGCAGCCCAGGAGGGGCTGAAGCTTTCTTT
cdr3_aa: CASSPGGAEAFF
j_call: TRBJ1-1
d_call: NA
v_call: TRBV5-6
clone_size: NA

cdr3_nt: TGTGCCAGCAAACTAGGGTCCGGGGAGCTGTTTTTT
cdr3_aa: CASKLGSGELFF
j_call: TRBJ2-2
d_call: NA
v_call: TRBV2
clone_size: NA

cdr3_nt: TGCGCCAGCAGCCAAGCCGACAGAGCTTACGAGCAGTACTTC
cdr3_aa: CASSQADRAYEQYF
j_call: TRBJ2-7
d_call: NA
v_call: TRBV4-1
clone_size: NA